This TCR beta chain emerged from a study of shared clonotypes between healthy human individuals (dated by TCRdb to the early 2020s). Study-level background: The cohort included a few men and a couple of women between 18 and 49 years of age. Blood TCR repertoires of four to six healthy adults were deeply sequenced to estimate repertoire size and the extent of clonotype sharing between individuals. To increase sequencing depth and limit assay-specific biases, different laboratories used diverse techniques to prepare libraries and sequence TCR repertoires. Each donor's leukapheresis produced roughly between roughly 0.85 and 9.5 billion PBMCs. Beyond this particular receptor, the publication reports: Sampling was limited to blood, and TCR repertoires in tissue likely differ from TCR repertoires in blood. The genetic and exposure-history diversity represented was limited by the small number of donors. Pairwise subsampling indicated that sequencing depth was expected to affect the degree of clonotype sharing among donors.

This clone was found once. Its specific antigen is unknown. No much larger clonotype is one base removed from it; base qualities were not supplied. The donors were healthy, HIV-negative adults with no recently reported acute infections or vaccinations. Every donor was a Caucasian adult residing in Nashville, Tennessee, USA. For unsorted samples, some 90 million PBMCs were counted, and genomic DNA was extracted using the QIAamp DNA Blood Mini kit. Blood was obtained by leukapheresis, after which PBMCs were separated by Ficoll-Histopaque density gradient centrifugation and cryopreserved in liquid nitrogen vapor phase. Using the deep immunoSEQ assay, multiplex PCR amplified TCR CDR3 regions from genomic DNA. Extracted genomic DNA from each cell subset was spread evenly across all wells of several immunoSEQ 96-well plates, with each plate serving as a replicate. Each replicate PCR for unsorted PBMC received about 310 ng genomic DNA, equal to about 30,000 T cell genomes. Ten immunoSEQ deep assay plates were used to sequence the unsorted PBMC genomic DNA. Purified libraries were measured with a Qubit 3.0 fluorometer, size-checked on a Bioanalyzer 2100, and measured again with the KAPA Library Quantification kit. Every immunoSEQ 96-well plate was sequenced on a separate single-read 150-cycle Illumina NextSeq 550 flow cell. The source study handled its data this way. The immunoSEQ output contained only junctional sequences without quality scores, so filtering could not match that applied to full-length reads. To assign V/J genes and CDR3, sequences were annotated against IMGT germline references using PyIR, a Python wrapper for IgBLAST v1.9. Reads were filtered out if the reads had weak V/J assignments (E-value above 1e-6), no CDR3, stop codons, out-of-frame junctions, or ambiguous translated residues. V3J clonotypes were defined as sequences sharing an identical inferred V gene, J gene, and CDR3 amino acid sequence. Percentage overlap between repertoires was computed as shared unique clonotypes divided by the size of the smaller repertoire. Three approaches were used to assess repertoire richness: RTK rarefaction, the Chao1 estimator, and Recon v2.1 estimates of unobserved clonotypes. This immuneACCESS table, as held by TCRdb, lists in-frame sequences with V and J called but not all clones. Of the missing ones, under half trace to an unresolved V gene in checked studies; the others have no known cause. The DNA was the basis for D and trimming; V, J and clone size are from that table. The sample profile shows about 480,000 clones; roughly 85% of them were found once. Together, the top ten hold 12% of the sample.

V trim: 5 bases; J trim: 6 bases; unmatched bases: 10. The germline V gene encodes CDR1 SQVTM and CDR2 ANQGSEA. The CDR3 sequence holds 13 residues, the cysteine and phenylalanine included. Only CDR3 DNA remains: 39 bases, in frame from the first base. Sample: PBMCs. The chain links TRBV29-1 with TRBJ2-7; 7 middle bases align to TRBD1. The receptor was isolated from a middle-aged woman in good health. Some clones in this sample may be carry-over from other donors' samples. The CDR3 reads CSVHRGPGGEQYF. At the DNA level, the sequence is TGCAGCGTTCACAGGGGCCCAGGGGGCGAGCAGTACTTC.